One sample yielded the 20 T cell receptor beta chains listed below, sequenced in a study of cytomegalovirus exposure and HLA in healthy donors. The PCR ran on 60 Vbeta and 13 Jbeta primers. Repertoires were generated with immunoSEQ multiplex PCR, while TCRdb's copy carries only in-frame clones and drops some. The sample has a few hundred thousand clones, approximately 84% seen once. Material for sequencing was PBMCs. These receptors were taken from a woman in her thirties or forties in good health and CMV-seropositive.

CDR3 region: CASSSPGLAEETQYF. The CDR3 coding sequence is TGTGCCAGCAGCTCTCCGGGACTAGCGGAAGAGACCCAGTACTTC. The V and J genes are TRBV7-8 and TRBJ2-5, with 11 bases that match TRBD2. The CDR3 is made up of 15 amino acids. Germline CDR1 reads SGHVS; CDR2 reads FQNEAQ. V dropped 4 bases and J dropped 3; count of bases not matched to a gene: 4.

This clone was found once. The chain uses TRBV5-6 and TRBJ1-5; D is unresolved. Germline V CDR1 and CDR2: SGHDT, YYEEEE. The CDR3 extends over 17 amino acids. Trimming removed 0 bases from V and 2 bases from J, with 15 bases in between. DNA for the CDR3: TGTGCCAGCAGCTTGGCCTTGGGCGGGATTCGCAATCAGCCCCAGCATTTT. It translates to CASSLALGGIRNQPQHF. Full variable domain (outside the CDR3, taken from reference TRBV5-6 and TRBJ1-5): DAGVTQSPTHLIKTRGQQVTLRCSPKSGHDTVSWYQQALGQGPQFIFQYYEEEERQRGNFPDRFSGHQFPNYSSELNVNALLLGDSALYLCASSLALGGIRNQPQHFGDGTRLSIL.

The rearrangement uses TRBV6-5 and TRBJ1-6; TRBD1 aligns across 10 bases. Germline V CDR1 and CDR2: MNHEY, SVGAGI. The ends lost 6 bases at V and 7 bases at J; junction bases unmatched: 6. The CDR3 contains 15 residues. The DNA for the CDR3 is TGTGCCAGCAGAGTGACAGGGGGCACCAATTCACCCCTCCACTTT. This translates into CASRVTGGTNSPLHF.

This chain joins TRBV29-1 and TRBJ2-3, with TRBD2 matching over 7 bases. The trim removed 0 bases at V and 5 bases at J, leaving 8 bases unmatched. This CDR3 spans 15 amino acids. Germline V CDR1 and CDR2: SQVTM, ANQGSEA. Written as DNA, the CDR3 is TGCAGCGTTGAAGAATTGGCGGGAGCGAGAGATACGCAGTATTTT. This codes for CSVEELAGARDTQYF.

This clone was seen more than once but under ten times. The chain is built from TRBV11-3 and TRBJ1-1; D gene uncertain. This CDR3 contains 12 residues. Trimming stripped 8 bases from V and 5 bases from J, with 12 bases between. Germline lookup yields CDR1 SGHNT and CDR2 YENEEA. CDR3 sequence (DNA): TGTGCCAGCGGACTTCAGAGGACTGAAGCTTTCTTT. It encodes CASGLQRTEAFF.

The chain carries TRBV27 and TRBJ1-5; 7 nucleotides match TRBD1. J lost 5 bases, V lost 8 bases, and 12 bases had no gene match. This CDR3 comprises 15 residues. Per the germline V gene, CDR1 is MNHEY and CDR2 is SMNVEV (reference sequence). The CDR3 sequence is CASAQLGTAHQPQHF. The CDR3, as DNA: TGTGCCAGCGCCCAGCTGGGGACAGCCCATCAGCCCCAGCATTTT.

This chain uses TRBV7-9 with TRBJ2-1, with D possibly TRBD2 on 6 matching bases. The germline V gene has CDR1 SEHNR and CDR2 FQNEAQ (reference sequence). This CDR3 spans 14 amino acids. V shed 5 bases and J shed 4 bases, with 12 bases lying between them. The CDR3 nucleotides read TGTGCCAGCAGCATGGGACTGACTTACAATGAGCAGTTCTTC. Residues: CASSMGLTYNEQFF.

The V gene is TRBV15, the J gene TRBJ1-1; 9 bases align to TRBD1. The length of the CDR3 is 17 residues. Germline V gene sequence: CDR1 LNHNV, CDR2 YYDKDF (reference sequence). J was trimmed by 4 bases and V by 1 base; bases with no gene match: 10. The CDR3 protein is CATSRAFLQGALTEAFF. The DNA for the CDR3 is TGTGCCACCAGCAGAGCCTTTTTACAGGGGGCTCTCACTGAAGCTTTCTTT.

The chain uses TRBV30 and TRBJ1-6, with a possible D match to TRBD1 (5 bases). The CDR3 runs to 16 residues. Trimming pared 4 bases from V and 6 bases from J, leaving 19 bases between. From germline, CDR1 is GTSNPN and CDR2 SVGIG (reference sequence). The CDR3 nucleotides are TGTGCCTGGACTCTGGGCCTGGGGGGACTTAATTCACCCCTCCACTTT. Translated: CAWTLGLGGLNSPLHF.

The chain has TRBV30 and TRBJ1-1; 8 bases are a match to TRBD1. Germline trimming cut 5 bases from V and 9 bases from J; bases unmatched to any gene: 8. CDR1 is GTSNPN, CDR2 SVGIG, per germline (reference sequence). This CDR3 has 12 amino acids. In nucleotides, the CDR3 is TGTGCCTGGGGGACAGGATGGTCTCAAGCTTTCTTT. It yields the protein CAWGTGWSQAFF.

The CDR3 region is CASSVRSEQYF. The DNA of the CDR3 is TGTGCCAGCAGCGTACGGTCCGAGCAGTACTTC. The chain employs TRBV2 and TRBJ2-7; D unresolved. CDR3 length: 11 amino acids. Germline values: CDR1 SNHLY, CDR2 FYNNEI. V was clipped by 6 bases and J by 6 bases, with 9 bases between them. Variable domain in full (rest from reference TRBV2 and TRBJ2-7): EPEVTQTPSHQVTQMGQEVILRCVPISNHLYFYWYRQILGQKVEFLVSFYNNEISEKSEIFDDQFSVERPDGSNFTLKIRSTKLEDSAMYFCASSVRSEQYFGPGTRLTVT.

This chain links TRBV5-1 with TRBJ2-5; 13 nucleotides line up with TRBD2. Trimming at V came to 4 bases and at J to 8 bases, leaving 11 bases not matched to a gene. Germline V gives CDR1 SGHRS, CDR2 YFSETQ. The length of the CDR3 is 16 residues. The CDR3 spells CASSSSLAGGPGTQYF. In DNA form, the CDR3 reads TGCGCCAGCAGCAGCTCACTAGCGGGAGGGCCGGGAACCCAGTACTTC.

The V and J genes are TRBV11-3 and TRBJ2-7, with 9 bases identical to TRBD2. CDR3 size: 14 residues. With 5 bases clipped from V and 4 bases from J, the junction kept 6 bases outside the gene matches. CDR1 SGHNT and CDR2 YENEEA come from the germline V gene. The CDR3: CASSRGRAGYEQYF. CDR3 sequence (DNA): TGTGCCAGCAGCCGCGGGAGGGCCGGTTACGAGCAGTACTTC.

The chain carries TRBV6-6 and TRBJ2-3, with TRBD2 identical over 13 bases. The germline V gene has CDR1 MNHNY and CDR2 SVGAGI (reference sequence). V shed 7 bases, J shed 4 bases, and the junction held 5 bases outside the gene matches. CDR3 length: 15 residues. The CDR3 region is CASTLAGGPSDTQYF. CDR3 sequence (DNA): TGTGCCAGCACACTAGCGGGAGGGCCTTCAGATACGCAGTATTTT.

The J gene is TRBJ2-4, the V gene TRBV7-8; D is unresolved. The germline V gene has CDR1 SGHVS and CDR2 FQNEAQ. CDR3 size: 12 residues. The ends were cut back, 5 bases at V and 7 bases at J, with 9 bases in the middle. The DNA for the CDR3 is TGTGCCAGCAGCCTTAGTACGAACATTCAGTACTTC. The encoded protein is CASSLSTNIQYF.

This clone was counted once. The V call is TRBV11-1, the J call TRBJ1-2; 8 positions agree with TRBD1. Germline trimming cut 5 bases from V and 4 bases from J; bases unmatched to any gene: 9. Germline-derived CDR1 and CDR2 are SGHAT and FQDESV (reference sequence). This CDR3 region has 15 residues. The CDR3 region is CASSLPGQGTYGYTF. The CDR3 bases are TGTGCCAGCAGCCTACCAGGACAGGGCACCTATGGCTACACCTTC.

The rearrangement uses TRBV19 and TRBJ1-4; 8 bases agree with TRBD1. V lost 9 bases, J lost 0 bases, and 12 bases stayed unmatched. From germline, CDR1 is LNHDA and CDR2 SQIVND (reference sequence). The length of the CDR3 is 17 residues. CDR3 sequence (DNA): TGTGCCAGCTCCGAGACAGGGGCCTATGCAACTAATGAAAAACTGTTTTTT. Its protein is CASSETGAYATNEKLFF.

This clone was counted once. This chain connects TRBV27 to TRBJ2-1; the match to TRBD2 covers 8 bases. With V trimmed by 4 bases and J by 5 bases, 4 bases remained unmatched. Germline CDR1 is MNHEY and CDR2 is SMNVEV (reference sequence). This CDR3 region has 14 residues. The CDR3 DNA reads as TGTGCCAGCAGTTCGAGCGGGAGCCACAATGAGCAGTTCTTC. This codes for CASSSSGSHNEQFF.

This chain connects TRBV4-3 to TRBJ2-3, with 16 positions matching TRBD2. Trimming removed 1 base from V and 9 bases from J; junction bases left unmatched: 10. Germline CDR1 reads LGHNA; CDR2 reads YSLEER. The CDR3 spans 18 residues. The CDR3 loop is CASSQVPPGLAGGGTQYF. As DNA, the CDR3 is TGCGCCAGCAGCCAAGTTCCCCCGGGACTAGCGGGAGGGGGGACGCAGTATTTT.

The rearrangement joins TRBV9 to TRBJ2-1; the match to TRBD2 covers 9 bases. Germline assignment: CDR1 SGDLS and CDR2 YYNGEE. With V trimmed by 0 bases and J by 7 bases, 14 bases remained unmatched. The CDR3 is made up of 18 amino acids. The CDR3 region has the DNA TGTGCCAGCAGCGTAGCTACGATCGGGACTAGCAGTTCTAATGAGCAGTTCTTC. Residues: CASSVATIGTSSSNEQFF.